This paragraph reports one T cell receptor (beta chain). Its antigen is not known. The data originate from a study of shared clonotypes between healthy human individuals. Profiled with immunoSEQ multiplex PCR; TCRdb holds only in-frame clones, not every one. Altogether just over 2,000,000 clones are present, roughly 94% being singletons, with the ten largest covering 0.9% to 1.3%. The naive CD8 subset, CD45RO-negative cells positively selected for CCR7, excluded terminally differentiated effector memory CD45RA+ cells. Adult donors, all healthy and HIV-negative, had no recent acute infections or vaccinations. Points from the study as a whole: Represented diversity, genetic and exposure-history alike, was limited by few donors. Among donors, the sharing of clonotypes was expected to be influenced by sequencing depth. What naive subsets generally showed was a larger estimated richness than memory subsets showed.

Germline CDR1 reads SGDLS; CDR2 reads YYNGEE. Losses at the gene ends were 3 bases for V and 2 bases for J; bases not matched to a gene: 7. The CDR3 sequence is 15 residues long. The source is a young man in good health. The genes are TRBV9 and TRBJ2-7; TRBD1 matches 8 bases. The specimen sequenced was naive CD8+ T cells sorted from blood. CDR3 coding DNA: TGTGCCAGCAGCGGGCGGACAGGGACCACCTACGAGCAGTACTTC. Its protein product is CASSGRTGTTYEQYF.